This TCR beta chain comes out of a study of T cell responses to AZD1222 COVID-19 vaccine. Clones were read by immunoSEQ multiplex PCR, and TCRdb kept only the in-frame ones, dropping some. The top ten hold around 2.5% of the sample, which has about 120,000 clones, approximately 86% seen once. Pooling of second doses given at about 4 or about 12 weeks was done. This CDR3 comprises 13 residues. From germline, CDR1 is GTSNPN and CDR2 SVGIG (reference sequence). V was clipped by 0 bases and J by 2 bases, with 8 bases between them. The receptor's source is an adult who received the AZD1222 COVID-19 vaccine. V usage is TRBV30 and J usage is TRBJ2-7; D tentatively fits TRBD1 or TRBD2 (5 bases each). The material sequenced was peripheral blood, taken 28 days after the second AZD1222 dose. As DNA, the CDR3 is TGTGCCTGGAGTGTCCAGGGACCCTACGAGCAGTACTTC. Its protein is CAWSVQGPYEQYF.